This T cell receptor beta chain was retrieved from a study of cytotoxic CD8 clonotypes in ibrutinib-treated CLL. Investigators sought sequencing depths of between 1 in 200,000 and 1 in 1 million T cells. Data came from immunoSEQ multiplex PCR; TCRdb stores just in-frame clones and leaves some out. The sample contains some 92,000 clones, more than 70% of which appear only once. The source material was PBMCs, sampled after 24 months of ibrutinib treatment. This TCR was sampled from a human donor with chronic lymphocytic leukemia.

CDR3 coding DNA: TGTGCCTGGAGTGTCGCAGGACAGAACACAGATACGCAGTATTTT. This translates into CAWSVAGQNTDTQYF. J is TRBJ2-3 and V is TRBV30; weak D call: TRBD1 (6 bases). The V gene's germline CDR1 is GTSNPN and CDR2 SVGIG (reference sequence). V was shortened by 0 bases and J by 2 bases, with 12 bases between the two germline ends. This CDR3 region has 15 residues.